Here is one T cell receptor beta chain with its context. This clonotype was observed a handful of times. What this receptor recognizes is not known. Per-base quality was not reported, and no clone a single base away is much larger than it. Stable Graves' hyperthyroidism was defined as no progression to ophthalmopathy during 18 months of follow-up. Hyperthyroidism patients were newly diagnosed, had a disease duration of under 2 months, and were aged 18 to 65 years. Exclusion was applied to patients with uncontrolled infections, other autoimmune diseases, pregnancy or lactation. Diagnoses were established on the basis of clinical symptoms, serum thyroxine and TRAb, thyroid ultrasound, and orbital computed tomography. PBMCs were separated from roughly 10 ml of fresh peripheral blood using Ficoll-Paque density gradient centrifugation. Total RNA was extracted with Trizol reagent, and quality was checked on an Agilent 2100 Bioanalyzer.

This record belongs to a study of T cells in Graves' hyperthyroidism and ophthalmopathy (dated 2019 in TCRdb). About the full investigation: Peripheral blood was sampled at the time of initial diagnosis, prior to any treatment. A discovery cohort of about a hundred patients, roughly 43 with Graves' ophthalmopathy and about 58 with stable Graves' hyperthyroidism, was used to find distinguishing TCR V-J signatures. Whether ophthalmopathy could be predicted prospectively was tested in an independent validation cohort made up of roughly 19 hyperthyroidism patients plus 17 patients who later progressed to ophthalmopathy. The roughly 100 discovery patients were randomly divided into training and test sets at a 7:3 ratio. In roughly six Graves' hyperthyroidism patients, the study also compared T-cell repertoires from thyroid tissue with T-cell repertoires from blood. Once sampling was done, hyperthyroidism patients were given methimazole at a starting dose of 30 mg daily, whereas ophthalmopathy patients were given high-dose intravenous methylprednisolone. The paper describes TCR Vbeta CDR3 sequencing of around 140 peripheral blood samples, made up of roughly 45 ophthalmopathy patients, roughly 80 hyperthyroidism patients and 17 progressor patients.

Here is what the overall study found, with its caveats: Most expanded thyroid clonotypes (frequency above 0.001) were also found in blood, which suggests that blood repertoires may mirror thyroid immune responses. A model built on a 13 V-J signature distinguished ophthalmopathy from stable hyperthyroidism, reaching roughly 88% sensitivity and around 81% specificity in cross-validation and 80%/75% in testing. Sample size was not statistically predetermined, and investigators were not blinded to group allocation. In validation, the model predicted progression to ophthalmopathy a median of about 6.5 months before onset, with about 70% sensitivity and 72.22% specificity.

At the junction V is shortened by 4 bases and J by 4 bases, with 23 bases in between. Spanning cysteine to phenylalanine, the CDR3 consists of 17 amino acids. Only the CDR3 DNA is retained, 51 bases long and in frame from the first base. CDR1 and CDR2 are read off the germline V gene (reference sequence) as MNHEY and SMNVEV. The TCR beta CDR3 regions were amplified from RNA transcripts. For the first round of RT-PCR on the TCR CDR3, the HTBI primer set was used together with the Qiagen OneStep RT-PCR kit. A second multiplex PCR round built the libraries, followed by size selection and purification. The libraries were sequenced on an Illumina HiSeq2000 using paired-end 100 bp reads. The original methods were these. SOAPnuke was used to process the raw data, with reads discarded if the reads contained adapters or uncalled bases, had a mean Phred below 15, or lacked an exact constant-primer or identifier match. High-quality paired reads were merged with COPE v1.2.5, and unique nucleotide sequences were defined as clonotypes. MiTCR v1.1 was used to align the clonotypes against IMGT TRBV, TRBD and TRBJ reference segments. Only V-J combinations with frequency above 0.0001, covering about 99% of repertoires, were analysed. The TCS score was defined as F50 (clonal expansion) divided by E x V (chaos), with BLOSUM62-based TCRdist calculated between CDR3 peptides within each V-J. Welch's t-statistics and random forest reduced roughly 540 V-J features to 13, which were used in a naive Bayes classifier (R e1071). The public reads were reanalyzed by TCRdb: fastp trimming at Q25, MiXCR alignment, in-frame beta chains only. Every CDR3 protein is listed once, alongside the most common genes and DNA of its rows. TCRdb's processing, not the study's, gives the V and J calls here. In all, the sample holds around 520,000 distinct CDR3 sequences, and about 15% of those were seen once. Together, the top ten hold over 15% of the sample.

The sequence came from a woman in her late teens or twenties with Graves' hyperthyroidism. The chain is assembled from TRBV27 and TRBJ2-7, with a weak D call of TRBD1 (6 bases match). The sequenced sample was blood. The DNA sequence is given as TGTGCCAGCAGTTCCGCGCGATGGCAGGACAGAGGATACGAGCAGTACTTC. Its translation reads: CASSSARWQDRGYEQYF.